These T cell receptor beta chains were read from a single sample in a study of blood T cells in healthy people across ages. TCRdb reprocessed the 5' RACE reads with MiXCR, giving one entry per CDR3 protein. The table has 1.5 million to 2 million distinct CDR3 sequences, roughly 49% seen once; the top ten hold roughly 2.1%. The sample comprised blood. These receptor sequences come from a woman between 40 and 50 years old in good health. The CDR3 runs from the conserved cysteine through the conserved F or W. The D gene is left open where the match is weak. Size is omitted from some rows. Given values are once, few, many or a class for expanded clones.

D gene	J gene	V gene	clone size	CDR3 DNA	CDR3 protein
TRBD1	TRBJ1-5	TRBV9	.	TGTGCCAGCAGCGTAGGGAACAGGGGGAATCAGCCCCAGCATTTT	CASSVGNRGNQPQHF
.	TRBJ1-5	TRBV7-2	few	TGTGCCAGCAGCTTAAGGGAGGGGCAGCCCCAGCATTTT	CASSLREGQPQHF
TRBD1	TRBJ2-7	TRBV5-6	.	TGTGCCAGCAGATTTAAGGACAGGGCCTACGAGCAGTACTTC	CASRFKDRAYEQYF
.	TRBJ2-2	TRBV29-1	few	TGCAGCGTCAGGTGGGGTAACACCGGGGAGCTGTTTTTT	CSVRWGNTGELFF
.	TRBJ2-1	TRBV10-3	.	TGTGCCATCAGTAAGTACGCTGAGCAGTTCTTC	CAISKYAEQFF
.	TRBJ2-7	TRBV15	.	TGTGCCACCAGCAGAAATGAGGCAGTACACTCCTACGAGCAGTACTTC	CATSRNEAVHSYEQYF
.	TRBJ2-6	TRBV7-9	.	TGTGCCTTTCCGGGAGACCAATCAGGGGCCAACGTCCTGACTTTC	CAFPGDQSGANVLTF
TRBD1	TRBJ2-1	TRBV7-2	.	TGTGCCAGCAGCTTACCAGGGACAGCCAATTTAGCCAATGAGCAGTTCTTC	CASSLPGTANLANEQFF
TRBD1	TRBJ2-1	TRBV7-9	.	TGTGCCAGCTATAGGGACAGAAGGTACAATGAGCAGTTCTTC	CASYRDRRYNEQFF
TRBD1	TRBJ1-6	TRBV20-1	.	TGCAGTGCTAGCGACCGACAGGGAGAAAATTCACCCCTCCACTTT	CSASDRQGENSPLHF
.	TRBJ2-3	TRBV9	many	TGTGCCAGCAGCCCCCCCGCATCGGATACGCAGTATTTT	CASSPPASDTQYF
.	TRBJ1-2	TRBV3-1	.	TGTGCCAGCAGCCAAGGTATGGAGGGCTACACCTTC	CASSQGMEGYTF
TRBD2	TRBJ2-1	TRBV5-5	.	TGTGCCAGCAGCTTGAATACCGGGCGGGGCCTAGCGGGAGCCAGCTCCGAGCAGTTCTTC	CASSLNTGRGLAGASSEQFF
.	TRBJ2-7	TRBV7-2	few	TGTGCCAGCAGACATACAGGGACCTACGAGCAGTACTTC	CASRHTGTYEQYF
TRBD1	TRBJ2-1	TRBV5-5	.	TGTGCCAGCATGACAGGGGGGAATGATGAGCAGTTCTTC	CASMTGGNDEQFF
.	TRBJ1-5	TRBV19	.	TGTGCCAGTAGGATCGGACAGACCGATCAGCCCCAGCATTTT	CASRIGQTDQPQHF
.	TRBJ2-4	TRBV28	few	TGTGCCAGCAGAGACAGGATGGGGGGAAGAGGGTACTTC	CASRDRMGGRGYF
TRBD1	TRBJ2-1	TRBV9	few	TGTGCCAGCAGTGGACAGGGGGTCCTGGAGCAGTTCTTC	CASSGQGVLEQFF
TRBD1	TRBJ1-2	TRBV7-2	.	TGTGCCAGCAGCCGACAACAGGGGAGAGATGGCTACACCTTC	CASSRQQGRDGYTF
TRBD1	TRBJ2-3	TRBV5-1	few	TGTGCCAGCAGCTTAGCGGGGACAGGGGGCACAGATACGCAGTATTTT	CASSLAGTGGTDTQYF
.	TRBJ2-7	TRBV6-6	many	TGTGCCAGCAGTTACGGGACTTTTAATTACGAGCAGTACTTC	CASSYGTFNYEQYF
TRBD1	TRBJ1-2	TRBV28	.	TGTGCCAGCAGTCTCACTACACAGGGGCTTGGCTACACCTTC	CASSLTTQGLGYTF
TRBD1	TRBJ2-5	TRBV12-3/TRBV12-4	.	TGTGCCAGCAGTGCGGGACAGGGAGTCGAGACCCAGTACTTC	CASSAGQGVETQYF
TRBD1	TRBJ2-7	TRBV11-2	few	TGTGCCAGCAGCTTAGTGGGGGGACAGGAACGCGAGCAGTACTTC	CASSLVGGQEREQYF
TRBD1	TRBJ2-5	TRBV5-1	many	TGCGCCAGCAGCTTCGCCAGGGGGCGAGAGACCCAGTACTTC	CASSFARGRETQYF
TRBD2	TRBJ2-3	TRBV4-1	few	TGCGCCAGCAGCCAAGGGACTAGCGGGGGGTTATATACGCAGTATTTT	CASSQGTSGGLYTQYF
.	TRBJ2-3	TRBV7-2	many	TGTGCCAGCAGCCGTAGGGGGGATACGCAGTATTTT	CASSRRGDTQYF
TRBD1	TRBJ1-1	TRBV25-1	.	TGTGCCAGCAGAGGGACAGGGGTGTTAGCTGAAGCTTTCTTT	CASRGTGVLAEAFF
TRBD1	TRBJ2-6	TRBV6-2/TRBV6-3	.	TGTGCCAGCAGTAACGACAGGGGTGATTTACTGGAGGGGGCCAACGTCCTGACTTTC	CASSNDRGDLLEGANVLTF
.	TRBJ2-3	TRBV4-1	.	TGCGCCAGCAGCCAATCTCAGCTCACAGATACGCAGTATTTT	CASSQSQLTDTQYF
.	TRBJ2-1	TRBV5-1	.	TGCGCCAGCAGAGGGCTGACCTACAATGAGCAGTTCTTC	CASRGLTYNEQFF
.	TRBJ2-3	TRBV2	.	TGTGCCATCGAAGGACAGCGTTTTTCGGATACGCAGTATTTT	CAIEGQRFSDTQYF
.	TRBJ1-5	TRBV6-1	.	TGTGCCAGCAGTGAATCTTGGGTGCGGGGAGAGAGCAATCAACCCCAGCATTTT	CASSESWVRGESNQPQHF
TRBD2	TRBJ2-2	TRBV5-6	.	TGTGCCAGCAGCCCGACTAGCGGGGGGCCTGCCGGGGAGCTGTTTTTT	CASSPTSGGPAGELFF
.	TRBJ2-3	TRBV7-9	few	TGTGCCAGCACCTTAGGTGGAAGGGGGGGAAACACAGATACGCAGTATTTT	CASTLGGRGGNTDTQYF
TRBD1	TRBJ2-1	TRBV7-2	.	TGTGCCAGCAGCTTAGAGGGCAGGGGGAAAGATGAGCAGTTCTTC	CASSLEGRGKDEQFF
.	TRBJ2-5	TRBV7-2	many	TGTGCCAGCAGCTTAAGGTCGGAGACCCAGTACTTC	CASSLRSETQYF
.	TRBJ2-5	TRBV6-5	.	TGTGCCAGCAGTTACTCCGCATGGGCAGAGACCCAGTACTTC	CASSYSAWAETQYF
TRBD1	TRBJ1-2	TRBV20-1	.	TGCAGTGCTAAAACTAATCAGGGACAGGGCTACACCTTC	CSAKTNQGQGYTF
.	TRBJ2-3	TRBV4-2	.	TGTGCCAGCAGCCAAGATAGGCTAGTCCCAGATACGCAGTATTTT	CASSQDRLVPDTQYF
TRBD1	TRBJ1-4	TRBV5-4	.	TGTGCCAGCAGCAGCAGGGGGCAATACGCTAATGAAAAACTGTTTTTT	CASSSRGQYANEKLFF
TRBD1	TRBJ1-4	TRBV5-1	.	TGCGCCAGCACCAAGACAGGGGGCGCGGGTGGCGGAGAAAAACTGTTTTTT	CASTKTGGAGGGEKLFF
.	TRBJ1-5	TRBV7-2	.	TGTGCCAGCAGCAAACCGAATCAGCCCCAGCATTTT	CASSKPNQPQHF
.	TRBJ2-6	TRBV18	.	TGTGCCGGCTCACGGGGGACAAGCTCTGGGGCCAACGTCCTGACTTTC	CAGSRGTSSGANVLTF
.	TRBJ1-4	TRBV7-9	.	TGTGCCAGCAGCTTAGCAGGCAGCAGGGAAAAACTGTTTTTT	CASSLAGSREKLFF
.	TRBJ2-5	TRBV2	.	TGTGCCAGCAGTCCCATCGGGACTCCTCAAGAGACCCAGTACTTC	CASSPIGTPQETQYF
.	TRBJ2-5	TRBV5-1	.	TGCGCCAGCAGCTGGGTGTACCAAGAGACCCAGTACTTC	CASSWVYQETQYF